The 11 T cell receptor beta chains reported below all come from one sample, sequenced in a study of blood T cells in healthy people across ages. The second PCR ran roughly 6 to 12 cycles with a sample-barcoded 5' primer and J-beta primers. TCRdb reprocessed the 5' RACE reads with MiXCR, giving one entry per CDR3 protein. The sample includes roughly 730,000 distinct CDR3 sequences, roughly 56% of them seen just once. The material sequenced was blood. The origin of the receptors is a man between 40 and 49 years old in good health.

The chain combines TRBV6-5 with TRBJ2-1, with 9 bases that match TRBD2. CDR3 length equals 14 residues. Germline lookup yields CDR1 MNHEY and CDR2 SVGAGI. The junction had 3 bases not matched to a gene; V was cut back by 0 bases and J by 9 bases. CDR3 sequence: CASSYSGLAFEQFF. The DNA of the CDR3 is TGTGCCAGCAGTTACTCGGGACTAGCCTTTGAGCAGTTCTTC.

The chain recombines TRBV3-1 with TRBJ2-3; no clear D. The CDR3 sequence is 12 residues long. The germline gives CDR1 LGHDT, CDR2 YNNKEL (reference sequence). V was cut by 4 bases and J by 10 bases, with 12 bases left in between. CDR3 DNA: TGTGCCAGCAGCCCAAAGGCTTTCGCGCAGTATTTT. This codes for CASSPKAFAQYF.

About this clonotype: Possible read error: a much larger clone is one base away. The rearrangement uses TRBV4-2 and TRBJ2-5; no clear D. The end of the DNA fits TRBJ2-7 better, so the J call may be wrong. Germline lookup yields CDR1 LGHNA and CDR2 YNFKEQ. The CDR3 has 15 amino acids. The CDR3 DNA reads TGTGCCAGCAGCCAAGAACAGCTAAACGAAGACGAGCAGTACTTC. This codes for CASSQEQLNEDEQYF.

The sample holds a few counts of this clonotype. The chain is built from TRBV10-3 and TRBJ1-4; D remains ambiguous. V was cut by 6 bases and J by 7 bases, with 15 bases left in between. Germline V gives CDR1 ENHRY, CDR2 SYGVKD. The CDR3 has 14 amino acids. The DNA for the CDR3 is TGTGCCATCAGGATCCGGTCACACCCTGAAAAACTGTTTTTT. Protein product: CAIRIRSHPEKLFF.

The CDR3 here is CASSYGLGGGETQYF. The CDR3, as DNA: TGTGCCAGCAGTTACGGGCTCGGGGGTGGGGAGACCCAGTACTTC. The V gene is TRBV6-5, the J gene TRBJ2-5; possible D gene TRBD2, 6 bases. V was clipped by 2 bases and J by 5 bases, with 15 bases between them. CDR1 MNHEY and CDR2 SVGAGI come from the germline V gene. This CDR3 region has 15 residues.

The chain carries TRBV5-1 and TRBJ1-5, with 7 bases aligning to TRBD1. V lost 4 bases to trimming and J lost 2 bases; unmatched junction nucleotides: 9. This CDR3 is built from 16 residues. The V gene's germline CDR1 is SGHRS and CDR2 YFSETQ. This CDR3 is CASSPTGLLGNQPQHF. The CDR3 bases are TGCGCCAGCAGCCCGACAGGGTTGTTGGGCAATCAGCCCCAGCATTTT.

This clonotype was seen only a few times. The rearrangement links TRBV2 to TRBJ2-5, with 8 positions matching TRBD2. Germline CDR1 reads SNHLY; CDR2 reads FYNNEI. The CDR3 consists of 13 residues. With V trimmed by 8 bases and J by 4 bases, 6 bases remained unmatched. The CDR3 DNA follows: TGTGCCAGCGAGACTAGCGCACGAGAGACCCAGTACTTC. It is translated as CASETSARETQYF.

This clonotype was found a few times. The V gene is TRBV3-1, the J gene TRBJ2-3; 7 bases fit TRBD2. In germline, CDR1 is LGHDT, CDR2 YNNKEL (reference sequence). The CDR3 has 14 amino acids. The V segment lost 4 bases and the J segment 3 bases; nucleotides outside the gene matches: 4. CDR3 DNA sequence: TGTGCCAGCAGCCGTCGGACTAGGACAGATACGCAGTATTTT. Translation gives CASSRRTRTDTQYF.

This clonotype is a singleton in its sample. The genes are TRBV20-1 and TRBJ1-5; 7 positions agree with TRBD1. Germline V gives CDR1 DFQATT, CDR2 SNEGSKA (reference sequence). V shed 5 bases, J shed 4 bases, and the junction held 11 bases outside the gene matches. The CDR3 spans 15 residues. CDR3 sequence (DNA): TGCAGTGCTTCTCCCGAGGGGGCGGGTAATCAGCCCCAGCATTTT. It is translated as CSASPEGAGNQPQHF.

V and J are TRBV7-8 and TRBJ2-5; D may be TRBD2 (5 bases). The CDR3 covers 13 residues. Looked up from germline, CDR1 is SGHVS and CDR2 is FQNEAQ. The V gene lost 6 bases and the J gene lost 5 bases, with 13 bases spanning the gap. The CDR3 is CASRPRGAETQYF. CDR3 in DNA: TGTGCCAGCAGACCCCGGGGTGCGGAGACCCAGTACTTC.

The V call is TRBV14, the J call TRBJ2-5; D is unresolved. CDR1 and CDR2 from the germline V gene are SGHDN and FVKESK. Trimming took 1 base from V and 2 from J, leaving 17 bases between them. The CDR3 length is 17 residues. The CDR3 bases are TGTGCCAGCAGCCAAGTGGCCCCGGGCGTGGGGCAAGAGACCCAGTACTTC. Translated, it gives CASSQVAPGVGQETQYF. Full variable domain (remainder filled in from reference TRBV14 and TRBJ2-5): EAGVTQFPSHSVIEKGQTVTLRCDPISGHDNLYWYRRVMGKEIKFLLHFVKESKQDESGMPNNRFLAERTGGTYSTLKVQPAELEDSGVYFCASSQVAPGVGQETQYFGPGTRLLVL.